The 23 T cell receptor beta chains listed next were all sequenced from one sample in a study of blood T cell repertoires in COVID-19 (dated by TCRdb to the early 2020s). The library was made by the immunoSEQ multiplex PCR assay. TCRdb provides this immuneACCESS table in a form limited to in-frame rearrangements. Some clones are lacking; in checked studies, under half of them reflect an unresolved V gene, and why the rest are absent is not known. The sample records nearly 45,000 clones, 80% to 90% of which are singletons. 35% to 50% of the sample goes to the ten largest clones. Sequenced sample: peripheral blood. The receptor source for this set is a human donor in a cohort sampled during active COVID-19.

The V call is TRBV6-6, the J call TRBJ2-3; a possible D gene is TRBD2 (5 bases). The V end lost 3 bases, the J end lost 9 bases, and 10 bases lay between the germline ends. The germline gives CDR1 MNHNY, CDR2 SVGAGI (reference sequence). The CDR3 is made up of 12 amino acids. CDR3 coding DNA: TGTGCCAGCAGTTATAGCGATGGGACGCAGTATTTT. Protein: CASSYSDGTQYF.

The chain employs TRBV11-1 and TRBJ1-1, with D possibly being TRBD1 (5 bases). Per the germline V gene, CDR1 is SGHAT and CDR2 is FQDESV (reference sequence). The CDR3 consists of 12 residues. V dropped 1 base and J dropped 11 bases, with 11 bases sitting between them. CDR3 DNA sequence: TGTGCCAGCAGCTTAGTGGGGGGTGACGCTTTCTTT. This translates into CASSLVGGDAFF.

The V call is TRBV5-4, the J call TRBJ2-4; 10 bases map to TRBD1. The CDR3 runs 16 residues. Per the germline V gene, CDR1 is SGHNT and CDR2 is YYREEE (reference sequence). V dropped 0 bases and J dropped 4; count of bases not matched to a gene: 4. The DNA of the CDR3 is TGTGCCAGCAGCTTGGGACAGGGGGCTTCAAAAAACATTCAGTACTTC. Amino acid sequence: CASSLGQGASKNIQYF.

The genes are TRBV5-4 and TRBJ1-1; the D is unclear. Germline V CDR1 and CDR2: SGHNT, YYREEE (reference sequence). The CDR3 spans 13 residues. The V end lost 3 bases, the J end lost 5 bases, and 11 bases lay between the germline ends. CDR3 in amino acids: CASSSLGVTEAFF. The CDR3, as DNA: TGTGCCAGCAGCTCCCTCGGGGTGACTGAAGCTTTCTTT.

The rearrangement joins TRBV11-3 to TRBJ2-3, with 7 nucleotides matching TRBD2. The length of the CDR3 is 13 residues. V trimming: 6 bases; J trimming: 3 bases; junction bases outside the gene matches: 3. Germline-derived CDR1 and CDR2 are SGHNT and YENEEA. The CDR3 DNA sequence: TGTGCCAGCAGGCGAGCGGGGACAGATACGCAGTATTTT. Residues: CASRRAGTDTQYF. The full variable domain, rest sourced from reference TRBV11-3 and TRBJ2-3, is EAGVVQSPRYKIIEKKQPVAFWCNPISGHNTLYWYLQNLGQGPELLIRYENEEAVDDSQLPKDRFSAERLKGVDSTLKIQPAELGDSAVYLCASRRAGTDTQYFGPGTRLTVL.

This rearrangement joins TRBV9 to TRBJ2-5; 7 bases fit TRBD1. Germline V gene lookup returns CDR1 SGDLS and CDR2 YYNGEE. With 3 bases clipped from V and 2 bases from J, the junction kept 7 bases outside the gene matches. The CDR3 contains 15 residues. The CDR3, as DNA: TGTGCCAGCAGCGAGAGACAGGGAAGGCAAGAGACCCAGTACTTC. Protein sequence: CASSERQGRQETQYF.

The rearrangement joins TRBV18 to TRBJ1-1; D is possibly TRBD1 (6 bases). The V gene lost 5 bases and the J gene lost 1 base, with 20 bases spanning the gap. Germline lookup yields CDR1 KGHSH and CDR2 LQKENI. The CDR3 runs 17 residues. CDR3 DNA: TGTGCCAGCTCATCAGATGCCAGGGGAGTCGGGAACACTGAAGCTTTCTTT. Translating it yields CASSSDARGVGNTEAFF. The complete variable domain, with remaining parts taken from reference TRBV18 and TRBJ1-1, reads NAGVMQNPRHLVRRRGQEARLRCSPMKGHSHVYWYRQLPEEGLKFMVYLQKENIIDESGMPKERFSAEFPKEGPSILRIQQVVRGDSAAYFCASSSDARGVGNTEAFFGQGTRLTVV.

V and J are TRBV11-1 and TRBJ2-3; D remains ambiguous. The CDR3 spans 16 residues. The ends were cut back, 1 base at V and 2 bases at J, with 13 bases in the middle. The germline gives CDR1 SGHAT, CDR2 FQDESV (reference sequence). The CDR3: CASSLVLDLHTDTQYF. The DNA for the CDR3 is TGTGCCAGCAGCTTAGTGCTCGACTTACACACAGATACGCAGTATTTT. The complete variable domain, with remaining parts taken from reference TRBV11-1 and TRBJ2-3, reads EAEVAQSPRYKITEKSQAVAFWCDPISGHATLYWYRQILGQGPELLVQFQDESVVDDSQLPKDRFSAERLKGVDSTLKIQPAELGDSAMYLCASSLVLDLHTDTQYFGPGTRLTVL.

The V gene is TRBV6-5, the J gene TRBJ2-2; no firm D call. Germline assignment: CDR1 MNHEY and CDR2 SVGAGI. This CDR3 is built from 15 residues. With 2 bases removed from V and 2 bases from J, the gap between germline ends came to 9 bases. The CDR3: CASSYGTANTGELFF. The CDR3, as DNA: TGTGCCAGCAGTTACGGTACAGCTAACACCGGGGAGCTGTTTTTT.

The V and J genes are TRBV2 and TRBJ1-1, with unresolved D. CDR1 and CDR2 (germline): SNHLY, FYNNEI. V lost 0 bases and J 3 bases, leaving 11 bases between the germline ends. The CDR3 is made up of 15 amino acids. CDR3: CASSEARERDTEAFF. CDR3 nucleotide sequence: TGTGCCAGCAGTGAAGCCCGGGAACGGGACACTGAAGCTTTCTTT.

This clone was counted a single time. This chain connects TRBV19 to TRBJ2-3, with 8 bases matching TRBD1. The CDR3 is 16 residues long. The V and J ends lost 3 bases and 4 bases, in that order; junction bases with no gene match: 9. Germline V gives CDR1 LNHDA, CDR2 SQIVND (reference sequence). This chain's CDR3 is CASSILYRGSADTQYF. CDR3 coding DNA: TGTGCCAGTAGTATCCTCTACAGGGGGTCCGCAGATACGCAGTATTTT.

For the CDR3, the DNA is TGTGCCAGCAGTCCCCCTATTGTGGCCGGGGAGCTGTTTTTT. Protein product: CASSPPIVAGELFF. J is TRBJ2-2 and V is TRBV28, with D hard to call. The V and J ends lost 5 bases and 6 bases respectively, with 13 bases between them. The germline V gene has CDR1 MDHEN and CDR2 SYDVKM. The CDR3 spans 14 residues.

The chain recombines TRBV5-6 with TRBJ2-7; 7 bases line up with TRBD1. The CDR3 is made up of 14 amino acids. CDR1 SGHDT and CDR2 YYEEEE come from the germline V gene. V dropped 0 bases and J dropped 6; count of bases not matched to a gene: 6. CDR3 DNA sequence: TGTGCCAGCAGCTTGGTGAGGGGGCTGAGCGAGCAGTACTTC. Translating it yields CASSLVRGLSEQYF.

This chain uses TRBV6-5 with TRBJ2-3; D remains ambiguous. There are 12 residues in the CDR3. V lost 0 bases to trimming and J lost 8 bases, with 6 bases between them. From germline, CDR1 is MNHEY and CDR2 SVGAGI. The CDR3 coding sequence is TGTGCCAGCAGTTACTCGACTGGTACGCAGTATTTT. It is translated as CASSYSTGTQYF.

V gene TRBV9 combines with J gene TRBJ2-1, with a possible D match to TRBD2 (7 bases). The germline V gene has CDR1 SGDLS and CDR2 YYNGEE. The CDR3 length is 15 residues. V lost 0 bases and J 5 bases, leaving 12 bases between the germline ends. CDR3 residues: CASSVVAGANNEQFF. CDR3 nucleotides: TGTGCCAGCAGCGTAGTTGCGGGGGCAAACAATGAGCAGTTCTTC.

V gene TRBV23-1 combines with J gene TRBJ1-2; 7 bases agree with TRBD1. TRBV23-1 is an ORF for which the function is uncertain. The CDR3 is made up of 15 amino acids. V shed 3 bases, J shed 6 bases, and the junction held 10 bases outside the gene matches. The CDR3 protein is CASSHSGTVNNGYTF. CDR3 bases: TGCGCCAGCAGTCATTCCGGGACAGTTAATAATGGCTACACCTTC.

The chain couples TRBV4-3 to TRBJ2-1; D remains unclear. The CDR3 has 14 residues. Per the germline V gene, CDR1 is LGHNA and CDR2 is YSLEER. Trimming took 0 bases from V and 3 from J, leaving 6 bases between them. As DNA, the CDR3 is TGCGCCAGCAGCCAAGATTGGAGCTACAATGAGCAGTTCTTC. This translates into CASSQDWSYNEQFF.

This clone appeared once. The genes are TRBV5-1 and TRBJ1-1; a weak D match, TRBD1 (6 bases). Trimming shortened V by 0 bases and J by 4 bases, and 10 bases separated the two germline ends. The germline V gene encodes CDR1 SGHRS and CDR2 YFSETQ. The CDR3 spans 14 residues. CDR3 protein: CASSLGQGSTEAFF. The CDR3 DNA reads TGCGCCAGCAGCTTGGGCCAGGGGAGCACTGAAGCTTTCTTT. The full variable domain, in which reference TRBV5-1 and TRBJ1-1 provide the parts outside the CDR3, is KAGVTQTPRYLIKTRGQQVTLSCSPISGHRSVSWYQQTPGQGLQFLFEYFSETQRNKGNFPGRFSGRQFSNSRSEMNVSTLELGDSALYLCASSLGQGSTEAFFGQGTRLTVV.

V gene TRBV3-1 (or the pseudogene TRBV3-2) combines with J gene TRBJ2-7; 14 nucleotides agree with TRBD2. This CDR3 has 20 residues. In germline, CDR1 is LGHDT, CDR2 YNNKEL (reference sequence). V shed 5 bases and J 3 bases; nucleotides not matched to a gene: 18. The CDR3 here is CASSSRTGTSGGRTLYEQYF. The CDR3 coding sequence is TGTGCCAGCAGCTCGCGCACCGGGACTAGCGGGGGCCGGACTCTCTACGAGCAGTACTTC.

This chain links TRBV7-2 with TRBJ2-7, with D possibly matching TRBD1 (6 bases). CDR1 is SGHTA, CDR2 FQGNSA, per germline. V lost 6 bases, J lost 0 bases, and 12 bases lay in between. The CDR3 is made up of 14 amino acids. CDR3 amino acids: CASRHDRSSYEQYF. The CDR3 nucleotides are TGTGCCAGCAGACACGACAGGAGCTCCTACGAGCAGTACTTC. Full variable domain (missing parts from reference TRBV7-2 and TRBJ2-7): GAGVSQSPSNKVTEKGKDVELRCDPISGHTALYWYRQSLGQGLEFLIYFQGNSAPDKSGLPSDRFSAERTGGSVSTLTIQRTQQEDSAVYLCASRHDRSSYEQYFGPGTRLTVT.

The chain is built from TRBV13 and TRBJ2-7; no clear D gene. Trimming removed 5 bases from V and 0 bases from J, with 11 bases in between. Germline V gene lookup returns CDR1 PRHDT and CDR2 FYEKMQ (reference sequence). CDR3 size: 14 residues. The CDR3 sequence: CASSPRLNSYEQYF. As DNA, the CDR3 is TGTGCCAGCAGCCCTCGACTGAACTCCTACGAGCAGTACTTC.

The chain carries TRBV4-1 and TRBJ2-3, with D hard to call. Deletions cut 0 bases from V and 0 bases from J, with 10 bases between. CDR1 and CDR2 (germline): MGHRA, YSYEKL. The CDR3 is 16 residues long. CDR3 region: CASSQDPPGSTDTQYF. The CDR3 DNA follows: TGCGCCAGCAGCCAAGATCCGCCAGGAAGCACAGATACGCAGTATTTT.

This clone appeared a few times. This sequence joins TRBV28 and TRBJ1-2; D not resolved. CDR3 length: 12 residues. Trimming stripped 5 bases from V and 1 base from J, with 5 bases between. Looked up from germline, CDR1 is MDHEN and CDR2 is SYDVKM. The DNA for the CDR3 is TGTGCCAGCAGTCGACTTAACTATGGCTACACCTTC. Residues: CASSRLNYGYTF.